The next 22 T cell receptor beta chains were all read from a single sample in a study of cytomegalovirus exposure and HLA in healthy donors. Researchers ran the PCR with 60 Vbeta and 13 Jbeta primers. The protocol was immunoSEQ multiplex PCR, while the TCRdb copy is restricted to in-frame clones and leaves out a portion. The table records under 130,000 clones, about 80% of them present only once. Sequenced input: PBMCs. The origin of the receptors is a man aged 40-50 years in good health and CMV-seropositive.

The chain uses TRBV2 and TRBJ2-5, with 8 positions matching TRBD1. The J call is doubtful: the DNA matches TRBJ2-7 better. The CDR3 runs to 13 residues. CDR1 is SNHLY and CDR2 is FYNNEI in the germline V gene. Written as DNA, the CDR3 is TGTGCCAGCAGTACAGGGGGTCTCCTCGAGCAGTACTTC. It yields the protein CASSTGGLLEQYF.

The rearrangement links TRBV19 to TRBJ1-5; 8 nucleotides agree with TRBD1. The CDR3 spans 16 residues. The V gene end was trimmed by 7 bases and the J gene end by 5 bases; junction bases not matched to a gene: 13. Per the germline V gene, CDR1 is LNHDA and CDR2 is SQIVND (reference sequence). The CDR3 DNA reads TGTGCCAGTAAACCTGCGTGGACAGGGACTTATCAGCCCCAGCATTTT. It yields the protein CASKPAWTGTYQPQHF.

The CDR3 sequence: CAISPAKGGGSTDTQYF. CDR3 sequence (DNA): TGTGCCATCAGCCCCGCCAAGGGAGGGGGTTCCACAGATACGCAGTATTTT. The rearrangement uses TRBV10-3 and TRBJ2-3, with D perhaps matching TRBD2 (7 bases). CDR1 is ENHRY and CDR2 is SYGVKD in the germline V gene. The CDR3 runs to 17 residues. Deletions cut 6 bases from V and 2 bases from J, with 21 bases between.

Concerning this clone: The junction and the germline gene differ at one end; a read error may be behind it. The chain is built from TRBV7-7 and TRBJ2-1; D ambiguous. Germline assignment: CDR1 SSHAT and CDR2 FNYEAQ (reference sequence). CDR3 length: 8 amino acids. The CDR3 DNA is TGCGCGAATGGTGAGCAGTTCTTC. Translation gives CANGEQFF.

The V gene is TRBV4-1, the J gene TRBJ2-5; TRBD1 aligns across 8 bases. The germline CDR1 and CDR2 sequences are MGHRA and YSYEKL. J was trimmed by 5 bases and V by 3 bases; bases with no gene match: 8. The CDR3 runs 15 residues. CDR3 nucleotide sequence: TGCGCCAGCAGCCACGATCAGGGGGCTCATGAGACCCAGTACTTC. Its translation is CASSHDQGAHETQYF.

This sequence joins TRBV6-6 and TRBJ2-1, with 7 bases that match TRBD1. The germline gives CDR1 MNHNY, CDR2 SVGAGI (reference sequence). CDR3 size: 11 residues. V shed 8 bases, J shed 7 bases, and the junction held 2 bases outside the gene matches. The CDR3 region has the DNA TGTGCCAGCGGGACAGTAAATGAGCAGTTCTTC. It specifies CASGTVNEQFF.

The chain carries TRBV28 and TRBJ1-1; 12 bases map to TRBD1. This CDR3 has 14 amino acids. With 5 bases clipped from V and 4 bases from J, the junction kept 2 bases outside the gene matches. Germline values: CDR1 MDHEN, CDR2 SYDVKM. CDR3 bases: TGTGCCAGCAGTGGGACAGGGGGCGTCACTGAAGCTTTCTTT. This encodes CASSGTGGVTEAFF.

The genes are TRBV6-1 and TRBJ2-7; D is ambiguous. Germline lookup yields CDR1 MNHNS and CDR2 SASEGT. The germline V and J ends were trimmed by 6 bases and 6 bases, with 9 bases remaining between them. The CDR3 runs 11 residues. The DNA for the CDR3 is TGTGCCAGCAGCCACAGTGGCGAGCAGTACTTC. Translation gives CASSHSGEQYF.

The V call is TRBV18, the J call TRBJ1-5; a possible D gene is TRBD1 (5 bases). Deletions cut 2 bases from V and 6 bases from J, with 14 bases between. This CDR3 comprises 15 residues. Germline V CDR1 and CDR2: KGHSH, LQKENI. As DNA, the CDR3 is TGTGCCAGCTCACCAGGGCAGCTTCAGGGTCAGCCCCAGCATTTT. This gives the protein CASSPGQLQGQPQHF.

The gene calls are TRBV2 and TRBJ1-1; possibly TRBD1 for D (5 bases). CDR1 and CDR2 from the germline V gene are SNHLY and FYNNEI. V shed 2 bases and J shed 0 bases, with 13 bases lying between them. The CDR3 length is 16 residues. The CDR3 region has the DNA TGTGCCAGCAGTGAACCCGTGGGGGGGATGAACACTGAAGCTTTCTTT. This encodes CASSEPVGGMNTEAFF.

On this clone itself: At one end the junction does not follow the germline gene, possibly because of a read error. The rearrangement uses TRBV11-2 and TRBJ2-7, with D possibly TRBD1 on 6 matching bases. The CDR3 consists of 13 residues. Germline CDR1 reads SGHAT; CDR2 reads FQNNGV. The CDR3 DNA reads TGTGCCAGCAGCATAGAACACGGGACAGAGCAGTACTTC. Translated, it gives CASSIEHGTEQYF. The full variable domain, rest sourced from reference TRBV11-2 and TRBJ2-7, is EAGVAQSPRYKIIEKRQSVAFWCNPISGHATLYWYQQILGQGPKLLIQFQNNGVVDDSQLPKDRFSAERLKGVDSTLKIQPAKLEDSAVYLCASSIEHGTEQYFGPGTRLTVT.

The V gene is TRBV10-3, the J gene TRBJ2-3, with 11 bases aligning to TRBD1. J was trimmed by 4 bases and V by 2 bases; bases with no gene match: 2. CDR3 length: 15 residues. Germline assignment: CDR1 ENHRY and CDR2 SYGVKD. The CDR3 bases are TGTGCCATCAGTGAGGGGACAGGGGGATCAGATACGCAGTATTTT. It encodes CAISEGTGGSDTQYF.

The V gene is TRBV28, the J gene TRBJ2-1; tentative D call: TRBD1 (6 bases). This CDR3 comprises 14 residues. Looked up from germline, CDR1 is MDHEN and CDR2 is SYDVKM. Trimming removed 3 bases from V and 4 bases from J, with 10 bases in between. CDR3 loop: CASSFLQGYNEQFF. Written as DNA, the CDR3 is TGTGCCAGCAGTTTTCTCCAGGGGTACAATGAGCAGTTCTTC.

The chain links TRBV14 to TRBJ2-1; 7 bases match TRBD1. This CDR3 has 15 amino acids. Trimming removed 3 bases from V and 4 bases from J; junction bases left unmatched: 6. Germline V gene lookup returns CDR1 SGHDN and CDR2 FVKESK. The CDR3 spells CASSHWGQKYNEQFF. CDR3 in DNA: TGTGCCAGCAGCCATTGGGGACAGAAATACAATGAGCAGTTCTTC. The variable domain in full, with the rest retrieved from reference TRBV14 and TRBJ2-1, is EAGVTQFPSHSVIEKGQTVTLRCDPISGHDNLYWYRRVMGKEIKFLLHFVKESKQDESGMPNNRFLAERTGGTYSTLKVQPAELEDSGVYFCASSHWGQKYNEQFFGPGTRLTVL.

The chain links TRBV6-6 to TRBJ1-1; 11 positions match TRBD1. The germline CDR1 and CDR2 sequences are MNHNY and SVGAGI (reference sequence). V gave up 4 bases and J gave up 4 bases; unmatched junction bases: 8. This CDR3 comprises 16 residues. The DNA for the CDR3 is TGTGCCAGCAGTTCACAGGACAGGGGGCAGAGCACTGAAGCTTTCTTT. Its protein is CASSSQDRGQSTEAFF.

This clone was detected only once. The V call is TRBV11-2, the J call TRBJ2-2; 9 positions agree with TRBD2. This CDR3 is 15 amino acids long. V was clipped by 2 bases and J by 5 bases; unmatched bases: 3. Germline loops: CDR1 SGHAT, CDR2 FQNNGV. CDR3 region: CASSLPLAGTGELFF. For the CDR3, the DNA is TGTGCCAGCAGCTTACCCCTAGCGGGGACCGGGGAGCTGTTTTTT.

The chain recombines TRBV27 with TRBJ1-2; D uncertain. V lost 2 bases, J lost 2 bases, and 9 bases lay in between. This CDR3 is built from 14 residues. From germline, CDR1 is MNHEY and CDR2 SMNVEV (reference sequence). The CDR3, as DNA: TGTGCCAGCAGTTTAGACATTACGAACTATGGCTACACCTTC. It is translated as CASSLDITNYGYTF.

The genes are TRBV29-1 and TRBJ2-5, with 9 bases lining up with TRBD2. The CDR3 consists of 15 residues. The germline V gene has CDR1 SQVTM and CDR2 ANQGSEA. V lost 4 bases to trimming and J lost 7 bases; unmatched junction nucleotides: 13. The CDR3 protein is CSVVPYSSGDGTQYF. Written as DNA, the CDR3 is TGCAGCGTTGTCCCCTACTCTAGCGGGGATGGGACCCAGTACTTC.

The chain is built from TRBV7-2 and TRBJ1-4; TRBD1 matches 9 bases. The J segment lost 3 bases and the V segment lost 3 bases, leaving 14 bases of the junction unmatched. The CDR3 loop spans 19 amino acids. Looked up from germline, CDR1 is SGHTA and CDR2 is FQGNSA. Here the CDR3 DNA reads TGTGCCAGCAGCTTGAGGGGACAGGGAAGGGTGGTGGCTAATGAAAAACTGTTTTTT. Its protein product is CASSLRGQGRVVANEKLFF. Supplemented by reference TRBV7-2 and TRBJ1-4, the full variable domain reads GAGVSQSPSNKVTEKGKDVELRCDPISGHTALYWYRQSLGQGLEFLIYFQGNSAPDKSGLPSDRFSAERTGGSVSTLTIQRTQQEDSAVYLCASSLRGQGRVVANEKLFFGSGTQLSVL.

The rearrangement joins TRBV6-5 to TRBJ1-1; D gene uncertain. The CDR3 is 14 amino acids. Per the germline V gene, CDR1 is MNHEY and CDR2 is SVGAGI. V was clipped by 2 bases and J by 1 base, with 8 bases between them. The CDR3 sequence: CASSYESRNTEAFF. The CDR3 DNA sequence: TGTGCCAGCAGTTACGAGAGTCGGAACACTGAAGCTTTCTTT.

This rearrangement joins TRBV18 to TRBJ2-5, with TRBD2 matching 11 bases. The last part of the DNA fits TRBJ2-7 better; the J call may be wrong. The CDR3 covers 15 residues. Germline V CDR1 and CDR2: KGHSH, LQKENI. The CDR3 DNA reads TGTGCCAGCTCACCGGCCGTCCTAGCGGGGGGCGAGCAGTACTTC. Translating it yields CASSPAVLAGGEQYF.

This chain links TRBV7-3 with TRBJ1-2, with D possibly TRBD1 on 6 matching bases. Germline V gene sequence: CDR1 SGHTA, CDR2 FQGTGA. The CDR3 length is 17 residues. V lost 0 bases, J lost 0 bases, and 14 bases lay in between. The CDR3 DNA sequence: TGTGCCAGCAGCTTAACGGGGGGGGCAGACCCTAACTATGGCTACACCTTC. Encoded protein: CASSLTGGADPNYGYTF.